This T cell receptor (beta chain) was sequenced during a study of cytomegalovirus exposure and HLA in healthy donors (dated by TCRdb to the late 2010s). Background for the entire study: A later analysis indicated that the 130 or so validation repertoires were generated on the platform also employed for the approximately 700 repertoires of the first cohort. To predict cytomegalovirus infection status, the study combined high-throughput TCR immunosequencing, statistical association of individual TCRs with disease status, and machine learning. A separate validation cohort of some 130 different subjects was used in addition to the approximately 700-subject first cohort. The study was designed to test whether signatures of past pathogen exposure could be identified by cataloging public T cell receptors.

The library was built by means of the immunoSEQ multiplex PCR assay. The paper's processing steps were these. A statistical classification framework was developed to diagnose cytomegalovirus status using the catalog of TCR beta chain sequences. TCRdb retrieved this table from immuneACCESS and kept in-frame rearrangements only. Not all clones are present; in checked studies, unresolved V genes account for under half, and no reason is known for the remainder. The DNA was the basis for D and trimming; V, J and clone size are from that table. For this sample the table gives 200,000 to 300,000 clones, of which roughly 88% were detected only once. Just over 3% of the sample goes to the ten largest clones. As to this clone: It lacks a known antigen. One base away there is no much larger clone; base qualities are not given.

The germline V gene gives CDR1 as MGHDK and CDR2 as SYGVNS. The CDR3 sequence holds 12 residues, the cysteine and phenylalanine included. Just CDR3 DNA is preserved here, 36 bases in frame from base 1. At the junction V is shortened by 3 bases and J by 12 bases, with 12 bases in between. Summary of the overall study and its limitations: It was suggested by the authors that the approach could potentially be generalized to other disease states and immunological phenotypes. Three of the identified cytomegalovirus-associated TCR beta chains were confirmed in vitro to be specific for cytomegalovirus antigens. In both the original and validation cohorts, the classifier was reported to diagnose cytomegalovirus status with high specificity and sensitivity. A later analysis found that TCRs clustered in the first cohort also tended to co-occur in the 95 to 150 validation repertoires, with 94% of cluster scores above 0. All 130 or so repertoires were used to score co-occurrence in the validation cohort in a later analysis, because that analysis had no HLA typing for the cohort. Most TCR sequences were seen in very few donors, while some public TCRs were found in many individuals. In the study, roughly 160 TCR beta chains were listed as associated with cytomegalovirus.

Donors formed part of the validation cohort, which comprised 120 subjects and was distinct from the first cohort of several hundred subjects. Source material: PBMCs. The chain is encoded by TRBV25-1 joined to TRBJ2-1; TRBD2 is a possible D gene, resting on 6 matching bases. The TCR originated in a woman aged 25-40 years in good health and CMV-seronegative. The sequenced DNA is TGTGCCAGCAGTGAGACCGGGAGATGGCAGTTCTTC. This is translated as CASSETGRWQFF. Here the CDR3 is joined to the reference TRBV25-1 and TRBJ2-1 genes, and the full variable domain is: EADIYQTPRYLVIGTGKKITLECSQTMGHDKMYWYQQDPGMELHLIHYSYGVNSTEKGDLSSESTVSRIRTEHFPLTLESARPSHTSQYLCASSETGRWQFFGPGTRLTVL.